This T cell receptor beta chain was retrieved from a study of OX40 agonist ivuxolimab in advanced cancers. At the level of the study: In this cohort, patients received ivuxolimab, an agonistic anti-OX40 (CD134) antibody. At 0.01 to 10 mg/kg, ivuxolimab was administered intravenously to patients every 2 weeks. A history of anti-PD-1, anti-PD-L1 or anti-CTLA-4 therapy was acceptable, and approximately 40% had some.

This CDR3 region has 15 residues. The junction had 2 bases not matched to a gene; V was cut back by 4 bases and J by 2 bases. Germline V gene lookup returns CDR1 SNHLY and CDR2 FYNNEI. The table came from immunoSEQ multiplex PCR; TCRdb's copy has only in-frame clones and leaves some out. This sample has under 85,000 clones, with over 80% found just once. V is TRBV2 and J is TRBJ1-5; 10 nucleotides align to TRBD1. The sample here was CD4+ or CD8+ T cells sorted from blood, taken in a trial of the OX40 agonist ivuxolimab. The receptor comes from an adult with an advanced solid tumor such as melanoma, head and neck, liver or kidney cancer. CDR3 protein: CASSGTGGGNQPQHF. DNA for the CDR3: TGTGCCAGCAGTGGGACAGGGGGTGGCAATCAGCCCCAGCATTTT.